These 25 T cell receptor beta chains were all obtained from the same sample, sequenced in a study of response to subunit inactivated influenza vaccine. TCRdb independently ran MiXCR on the RT-PCR reads; one entry per CDR3 protein. This sample yields more than 450,000 distinct CDR3 sequences, of which about 11% are seen a single time; 10% belongs to the top ten. The sequences come from PBMCs from blood, collected on the day of vaccination. The source is a man aged 50 to 60 who received an inactivated influenza vaccine.

The chain recombines TRBV29-1 with TRBJ2-5; 7 nucleotides match TRBD2. V dropped 3 bases and J dropped 8; count of bases not matched to a gene: 12. This CDR3 region has 14 residues. Germline-derived CDR1 and CDR2 are SQVTM and ANQGSEA. This CDR3 is CSVDREAPLGTQYF. The CDR3 DNA is TGCAGCGTTGACCGGGAGGCTCCCCTCGGTACCCAGTACTTC.

The chain employs TRBV29-1 and TRBJ1-2; no clear D. Trimming took off 6 bases at V and 6 bases at J, with 17 bases between the two ends. The germline V gene encodes CDR1 SQVTM and CDR2 ANQGSEA. The CDR3 is 13 amino acids. CDR3: CSVTGAGANGYTF. CDR3 DNA: TGCAGCGTAACGGGAGCAGGCGCAAATGGCTACACCTTC.

The chain links TRBV7-9 to TRBJ2-7, with 9 nucleotides matching TRBD2. Germline V gives CDR1 SEHNR, CDR2 FQNEAQ (reference sequence). The CDR3 has 14 residues. J lost 7 bases, V lost 3 bases, and 7 bases had no gene match. CDR3 sequence reads: CASSFALAGKEQYF. Written as DNA, the CDR3 is TGTGCCAGCAGCTTCGCTCTAGCGGGAAAGGAGCAGTACTTC.

The V gene is TRBV29-1, the J gene TRBJ2-7; D is undetermined. Germline-derived CDR1 and CDR2 are SQVTM and ANQGSEA. With 7 bases removed from V and 0 bases from J, the gap between germline ends came to 10 bases. The CDR3 consists of 12 residues. The CDR3 coding sequence is TGCAGCGGCGGAGACAACTCCTACGAGCAGTACTTC. This encodes CSGGDNSYEQYF.

This clonotype was recorded many times. The chain joins TRBV5-5 to TRBJ1-1; a weak D match, TRBD1 (6 bases). This CDR3 has 13 amino acids. Per germline, CDR1 SGHKS and CDR2 YYEKEE (reference sequence). Trimming removed 8 bases from V and 0 bases from J, with 11 bases in between. The chain's CDR3 is CASNGQMNTEAFF. The DNA for the CDR3 is TGTGCCAGTAACGGACAGATGAACACTGAAGCTTTCTTT.

This clonotype was counted a few times. V is TRBV11-2 and J is TRBJ2-1; D might be TRBD2 (6 bases). This CDR3 is built from 15 residues. Germline V gene lookup returns CDR1 SGHAT and CDR2 FQNNGV. The V gene lost 1 base and the J gene lost 2 bases, with 9 bases spanning the gap. Here the CDR3 reads CASSLAGVAYNEQFF. In nucleotides, the CDR3 is TGTGCCAGCAGCTTAGCGGGAGTCGCCTACAATGAGCAGTTCTTC.

This clonotype was seen many times. The CDR3 nucleotides are TGCGCCAGCAGTAAAGGACAGGTCCCCGGGGAGCTGTTTTTT. Translating it yields CASSKGQVPGELFF. The rearrangement uses TRBV5-1 and TRBJ2-2, with 7 bases lining up with TRBD1. CDR1 and CDR2 (germline): SGHRS, YFSETQ. The V gene end was trimmed by 5 bases and the J gene end by 6 bases; junction bases not matched to a gene: 7. The length of the CDR3 is 14 residues.

This chain uses TRBV5-1 with TRBJ2-7, with D perhaps being TRBD1 or TRBD2 (7 bases each). Trimming removed 7 bases at V and 1 base at J, with 15 bases between. Per the germline V gene, CDR1 is SGHRS and CDR2 is YFSETQ. The length of the CDR3 is 14 residues. The CDR3 reads CASGGDSFSYEQYF. DNA of the CDR3: TGCGCCAGCGGGGGGGACAGCTTTTCCTACGAGCAGTACTTC.

The chain recombines TRBV21-1 with TRBJ2-5; TRBD2 is taken as the D call from the table, unchecked against the DNA. TRBV21-1 counts as a pseudogene. This CDR3 contains 16 residues. Written as DNA, the CDR3 is TGTGCCAGCAGCAGACTGCTAGCGGGGGGGCGCGAGACCCAGTACTTC. This translates into CASSRLLAGGRETQYF.

This clonotype came up a few times. This chain uses TRBV2 with TRBJ1-2, with 9 nucleotides matching TRBD1. Germline V gene lookup returns CDR1 SNHLY and CDR2 FYNNEI. V dropped 3 bases and J dropped 7; count of bases not matched to a gene: 6. There are 14 residues in the CDR3. The CDR3 DNA sequence: TGTGCCAGCAGTGACCCGACAGGGGGATTTGGCTACACCTTC. Its translation is CASSDPTGGFGYTF. The full variable domain, rest sourced from reference TRBV2 and TRBJ1-2, is EPEVTQTPSHQVTQMGQEVILRCVPISNHLYFYWYRQILGQKVEFLVSFYNNEISEKSEIFDDQFSVERPDGSNFTLKIRSTKLEDSAMYFCASSDPTGGFGYTFGSGTRLTVV.

V and J are TRBV3-1 and TRBJ2-1; D is undetermined. The CDR3 contains 19 residues. Trimming stripped 6 bases from V and 2 bases from J, with 26 bases between. CDR1 is LGHDT, CDR2 YNNKEL, per germline (reference sequence). The DNA for the CDR3 is TGTGCCAGCAGTTGGGTCCTTCGCTACAATGGCGAGGCCTACAATGAGCAGTTCTTC. It is translated as CASSWVLRYNGEAYNEQFF.

The genes are TRBV11-2 and TRBJ2-5, with D possibly matching TRBD2 (5 bases). The CDR3 covers 14 residues. The V end was cut by 4 bases, the J end by 5 bases, with 14 bases between. Germline V gene sequence: CDR1 SGHAT, CDR2 FQNNGV. For the CDR3, the DNA is TGTGCCAGCAGCTCCAACGGGGTCGGGGAGACCCAGTACTTC. Protein product: CASSSNGVGETQYF.

This clonotype was found a few times. The chain has TRBV6-5 and TRBJ2-3; D is undetermined. The CDR3 loop spans 14 amino acids. V gave up 0 bases and J gave up 3 bases, with 7 bases separating them. Germline V gene data show CDR1 as MNHEY and CDR2 as SVGAGI. The CDR3 protein is CASSYSRRTDTQYF. CDR3 nucleotides: TGTGCCAGCAGTTACTCGCGTCGGACAGATACGCAGTATTTT.

This clonotype was counted a few times. This chain joins TRBV29-1 and TRBJ2-3; the match to TRBD1 covers 8 bases. After removal of 3 bases from V and 4 bases from J, the junction contained 9 bases not matched to a gene. From germline, CDR1 is SQVTM and CDR2 ANQGSEA. This CDR3 contains 15 residues. CDR3 residues: CSVDPSRGRPDTQYF. Written as DNA, the CDR3 is TGCAGCGTTGACCCCTCCAGGGGGCGCCCAGATACGCAGTATTTT.

Only a few counts were recorded for this clonotype. This chain links TRBV7-9 with TRBJ2-1; perhaps TRBD1 as D (6 bases). The germline V gene has CDR1 SEHNR and CDR2 FQNEAQ (reference sequence). V gave up 5 bases and J gave up 0 bases, with 14 bases separating them. This CDR3 comprises 16 residues. Here the CDR3 DNA reads TGTGCCAGCAGCAGCAGGGACACTTACTCCTACAATGAGCAGTTCTTC. This gives the protein CASSSRDTYSYNEQFF. Full variable domain (outside the CDR3, taken from reference TRBV7-9 and TRBJ2-1): DTGVSQNPRHKITKRGQNVTFRCDPISEHNRLYWYRQTLGQGPEFLTYFQNEAQLEKSRLLSDRFSAERPKGSFSTLEIQRTEQGDSAMYLCASSSRDTYSYNEQFFGPGTRLTVL.

This chain uses TRBV4-2 with TRBJ1-6; D is unresolved. With 0 bases removed from V and 8 bases from J, the gap between germline ends came to 11 bases. In germline, CDR1 is LGHNA, CDR2 YNFKEQ. The CDR3 sequence is 15 residues long. The CDR3 DNA sequence: TGTGCCAGCAGCCAAGATCGGGCATTTGATTCACCCCTCCACTTT. Its protein product is CASSQDRAFDSPLHF.

In this sample, this clonotype turned up many times. The genes are TRBV11-1 and TRBJ2-6, with 8 bases fitting TRBD1. The CDR3 has 18 residues. Trimming removed 1 base from V and 4 bases from J; junction bases left unmatched: 9. Germline assignment: CDR1 SGHAT and CDR2 FQDESV (reference sequence). The CDR3: CASSLGLDRVSGANVLTF. In DNA form, the CDR3 reads TGTGCCAGCAGCTTAGGATTGGACAGGGTGTCCGGGGCCAACGTCCTGACTTTC.

The sample holds many counts of this clonotype. The rearrangement joins TRBV5-5 to TRBJ2-5; 8 positions agree with TRBD2. CDR3 size: 15 residues. V was clipped by 3 bases and J by 8 bases; unmatched bases: 12. Germline CDR1 reads SGHKS; CDR2 reads YYEKEE (reference sequence). The CDR3 region has the DNA TGTGCCAGCAGCTGGGGGACCGGGACTAGGGAAACCCAGTACTTC. It codes for CASSWGTGTRETQYF.

The chain joins TRBV7-2 to TRBJ1-3; D gene uncertain. The CDR3 covers 15 residues. Per the germline V gene, CDR1 is SGHTA and CDR2 is FQGNSA. Trimming took off 5 bases at V and 2 bases at J, with 13 bases between the two ends. CDR3 bases: TGTGCCAGCAGCCCCTCCTATGGGGCTGGAAACACCATATATTTT. Residues: CASSPSYGAGNTIYF.

The sample holds a few counts of this clonotype. The chain carries TRBV10-3 and TRBJ2-1; a weak D match, TRBD2 (7 bases). The CDR3 is 16 residues long. Germline CDR1 is ENHRY and CDR2 is SYGVKD. V was clipped by 4 bases and J by 4 bases, with 17 bases between them. The CDR3 is CAISVGGGTPYNEQFF. Written as DNA, the CDR3 is TGTGCCATCAGTGTGGGAGGGGGGACACCTTACAATGAGCAGTTCTTC.

The chain links TRBV20-1 to TRBJ2-5; D is unresolved. Looked up from germline, CDR1 is DFQATT and CDR2 is SNEGSKA (reference sequence). Trimming stripped 6 bases from V and 7 bases from J, with 15 bases between. The CDR3 has 12 amino acids. CDR3 coding DNA: TGCAGTGCCTCGACTGGGATAGGGACCCAGTACTTC. Translating it yields CSASTGIGTQYF.

CDR3 sequence reads: CASSLGSEPNYGYTF. CDR3 coding DNA: TGTGCCAGCAGCTTAGGTTCAGAACCTAACTATGGCTACACCTTC. The rearrangement uses TRBV7-8 and TRBJ1-2; no reliable D call. V was trimmed by 1 base and J by 0 bases, leaving 9 bases between them. Germline V gives CDR1 SGHVS, CDR2 FQNEAQ. The CDR3 is 15 amino acids.

The rearrangement joins TRBV10-2 to TRBJ2-3, with 7 nucleotides matching TRBD2. Germline lookup yields CDR1 WSHSY and CDR2 SAAADI. The CDR3 is made up of 14 amino acids. V lost 8 bases and J lost 5; bases outside the gene matches: 10. Written as DNA, the CDR3 is TGCGCCAGCCAGTGGCGGGAGCGACAAGATACGCAGTATTTT. This encodes CASQWRERQDTQYF.

Only a few counts were recorded for this clonotype. The CDR3 sequence: CASNFWQGGRNEQFF. The CDR3 DNA is TGTGCCAGCAATTTTTGGCAGGGGGGACGCAATGAGCAGTTCTTC. The chain links TRBV28 to TRBJ2-1; D possibly corresponds to TRBD1 (7 bases). Germline V gene data show CDR1 as MDHEN and CDR2 as SYDVKM. V dropped 7 bases and J dropped 6 bases, with 19 bases sitting between them. The CDR3 has 15 residues.

J is TRBJ2-3 and V is TRBV4-1; 7 bases line up with TRBD2. J was trimmed by 4 bases and V by 0 bases; bases with no gene match: 7. This CDR3 has 16 amino acids. Germline V gene lookup returns CDR1 MGHRA and CDR2 YSYEKL. CDR3 protein: CASSQDWRGISDTQYF. CDR3 DNA: TGCGCCAGCAGCCAAGATTGGCGGGGGATCTCAGATACGCAGTATTTT.